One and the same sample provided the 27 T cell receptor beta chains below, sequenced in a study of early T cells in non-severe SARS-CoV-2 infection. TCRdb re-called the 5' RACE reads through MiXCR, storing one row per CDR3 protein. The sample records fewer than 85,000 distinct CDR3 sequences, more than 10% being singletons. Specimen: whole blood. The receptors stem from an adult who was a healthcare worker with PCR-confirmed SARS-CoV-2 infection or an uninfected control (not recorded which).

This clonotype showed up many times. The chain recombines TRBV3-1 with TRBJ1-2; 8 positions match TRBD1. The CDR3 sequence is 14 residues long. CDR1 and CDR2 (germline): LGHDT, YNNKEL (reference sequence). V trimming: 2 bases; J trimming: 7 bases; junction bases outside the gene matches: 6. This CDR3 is CASSQLQGGRGYTF. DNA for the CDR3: TGTGCCAGCAGCCAATTACAGGGGGGTCGTGGCTACACCTTC.

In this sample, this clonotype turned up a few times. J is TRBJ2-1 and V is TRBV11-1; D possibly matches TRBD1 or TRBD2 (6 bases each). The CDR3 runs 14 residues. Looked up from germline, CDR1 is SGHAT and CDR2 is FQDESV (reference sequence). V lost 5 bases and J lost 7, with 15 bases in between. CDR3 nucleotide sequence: TGTGCCAGCAGCCGATCGGGGGCGGGGAATGAGCAGTTCTTC. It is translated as CASSRSGAGNEQFF.

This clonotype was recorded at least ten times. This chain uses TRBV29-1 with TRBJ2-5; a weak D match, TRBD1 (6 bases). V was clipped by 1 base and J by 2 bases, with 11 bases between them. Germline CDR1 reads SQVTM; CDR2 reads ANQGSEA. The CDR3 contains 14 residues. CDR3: CSVEVQGKQETQYF. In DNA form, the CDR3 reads TGCAGCGTTGAAGTCCAGGGGAAACAAGAGACCCAGTACTTC.

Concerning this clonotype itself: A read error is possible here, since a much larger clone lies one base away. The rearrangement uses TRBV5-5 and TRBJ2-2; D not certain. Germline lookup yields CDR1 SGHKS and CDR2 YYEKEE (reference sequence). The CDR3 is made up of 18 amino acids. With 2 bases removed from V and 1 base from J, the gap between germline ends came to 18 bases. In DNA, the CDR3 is TGTGCCAGCAGCTTAGCGCTTTGGGCAGCGAGGAACACCGGGGAGCTGTTTTTT. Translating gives CASSLALWAARNTGELFF.

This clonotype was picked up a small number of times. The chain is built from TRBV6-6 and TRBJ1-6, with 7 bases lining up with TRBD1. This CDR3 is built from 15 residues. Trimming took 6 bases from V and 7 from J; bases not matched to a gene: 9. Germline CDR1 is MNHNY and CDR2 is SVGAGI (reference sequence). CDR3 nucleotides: TGTGCCAGCAGCCCCCAGGGGGAAAAGAATTCACCCCTCCACTTT. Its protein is CASSPQGEKNSPLHF.

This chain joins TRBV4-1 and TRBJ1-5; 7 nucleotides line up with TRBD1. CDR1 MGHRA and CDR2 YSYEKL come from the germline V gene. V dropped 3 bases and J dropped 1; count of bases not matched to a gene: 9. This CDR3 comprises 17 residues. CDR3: CASSQRDSIASNQPQHF. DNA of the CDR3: TGCGCCAGCAGCCAGAGGGACAGCATCGCAAGCAATCAGCCCCAGCATTTT.

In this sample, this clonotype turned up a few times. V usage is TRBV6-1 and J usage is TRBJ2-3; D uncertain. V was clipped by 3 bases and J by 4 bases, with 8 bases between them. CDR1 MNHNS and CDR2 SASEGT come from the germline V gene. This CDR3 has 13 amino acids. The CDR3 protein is CASSEVRADTQYF. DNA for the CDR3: TGTGCCAGCAGTGAGGTTAGGGCAGATACGCAGTATTTT.

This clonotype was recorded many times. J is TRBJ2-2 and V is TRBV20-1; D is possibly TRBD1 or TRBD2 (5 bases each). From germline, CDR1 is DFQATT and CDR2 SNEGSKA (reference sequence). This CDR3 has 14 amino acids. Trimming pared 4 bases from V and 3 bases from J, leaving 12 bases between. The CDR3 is CSAKGTSDTGELFF. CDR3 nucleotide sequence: TGCAGTGCTAAGGGGACCTCGGACACCGGGGAGCTGTTTTTT.

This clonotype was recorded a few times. The CDR3 spells CSARPRDRDNSPLHF. CDR3 in DNA: TGCAGTGCTAGACCCCGGGACAGGGATAATTCACCCCTCCACTTT. This chain uses TRBV20-1 with TRBJ1-6, with 9 bases identical to TRBD1. The CDR3 covers 15 residues. Germline V CDR1 and CDR2: DFQATT, SNEGSKA (reference sequence). The J segment lost 5 bases and the V segment lost 2 bases, leaving 4 bases of the junction unmatched.

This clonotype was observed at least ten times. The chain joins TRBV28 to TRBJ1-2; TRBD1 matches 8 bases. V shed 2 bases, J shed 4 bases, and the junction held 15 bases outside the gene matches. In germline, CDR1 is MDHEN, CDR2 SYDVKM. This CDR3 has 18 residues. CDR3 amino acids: CASSLDAGGGLSGYGYTF. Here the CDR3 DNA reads TGTGCCAGCAGTTTAGATGCAGGGGGCGGTTTATCGGGCTATGGCTACACCTTC.

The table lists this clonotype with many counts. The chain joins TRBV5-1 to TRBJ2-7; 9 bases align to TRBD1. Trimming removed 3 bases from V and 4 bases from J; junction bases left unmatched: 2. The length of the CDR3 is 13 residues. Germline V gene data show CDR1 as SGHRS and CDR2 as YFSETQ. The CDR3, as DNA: TGCGCCAGCAGCTCCGGACAGGGGTACGAGCAGTACTTC. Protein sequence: CASSSGQGYEQYF.

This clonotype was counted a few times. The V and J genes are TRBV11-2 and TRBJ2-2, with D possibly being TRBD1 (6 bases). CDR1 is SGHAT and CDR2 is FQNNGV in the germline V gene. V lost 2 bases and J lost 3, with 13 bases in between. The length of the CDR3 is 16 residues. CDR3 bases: TGTGCCAGCAGCTTAAGGGGGTACCACTACACCGGGGAGCTGTTTTTT. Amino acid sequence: CASSLRGYHYTGELFF.

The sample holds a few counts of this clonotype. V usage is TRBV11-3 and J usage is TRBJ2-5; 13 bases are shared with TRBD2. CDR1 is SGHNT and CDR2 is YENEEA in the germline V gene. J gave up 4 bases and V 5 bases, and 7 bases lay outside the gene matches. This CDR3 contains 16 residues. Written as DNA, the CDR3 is TGTGCCAGCAGCCTACGACTAGCGGGGGGAAGAGAGACCCAGTACTTC. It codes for CASSLRLAGGRETQYF.

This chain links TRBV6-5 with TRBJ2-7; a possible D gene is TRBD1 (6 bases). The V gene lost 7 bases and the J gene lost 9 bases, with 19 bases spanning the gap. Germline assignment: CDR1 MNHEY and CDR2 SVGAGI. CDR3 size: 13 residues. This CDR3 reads CASTSKRTGRQYF. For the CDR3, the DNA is TGTGCCAGCACGAGCAAAAGAACAGGGCGGCAGTACTTC.

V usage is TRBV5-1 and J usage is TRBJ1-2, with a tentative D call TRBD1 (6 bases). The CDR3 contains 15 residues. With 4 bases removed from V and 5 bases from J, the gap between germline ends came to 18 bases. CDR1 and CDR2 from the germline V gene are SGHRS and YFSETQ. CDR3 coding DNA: TGCGCCAGCAGCGCCACCCGGGGGCGCCTTTATGGCTACACCTTC. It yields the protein CASSATRGRLYGYTF.

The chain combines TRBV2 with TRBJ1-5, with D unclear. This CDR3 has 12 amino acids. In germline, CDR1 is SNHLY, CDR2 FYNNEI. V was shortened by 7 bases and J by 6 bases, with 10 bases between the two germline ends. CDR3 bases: TGTGCCAGCAATCTCCTGGGTCAGCCCCAGCATTTT. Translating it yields CASNLLGQPQHF.

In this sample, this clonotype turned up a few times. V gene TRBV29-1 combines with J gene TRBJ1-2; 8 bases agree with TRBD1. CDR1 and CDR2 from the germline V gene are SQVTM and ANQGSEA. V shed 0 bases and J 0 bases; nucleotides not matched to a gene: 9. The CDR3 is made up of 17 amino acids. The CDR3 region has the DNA TGCAGCGTTGAAGATCGTAACAGGGGGATAGCTAACTATGGCTACACCTTC. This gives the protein CSVEDRNRGIANYGYTF.

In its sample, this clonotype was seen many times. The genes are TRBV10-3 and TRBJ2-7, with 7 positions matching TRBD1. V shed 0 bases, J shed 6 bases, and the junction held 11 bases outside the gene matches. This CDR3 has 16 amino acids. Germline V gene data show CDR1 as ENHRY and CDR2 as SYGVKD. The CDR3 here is CAISESTGRGRVEQYF. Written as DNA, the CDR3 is TGTGCCATCAGTGAGTCGACAGGGAGAGGGCGCGTCGAGCAGTACTTC.

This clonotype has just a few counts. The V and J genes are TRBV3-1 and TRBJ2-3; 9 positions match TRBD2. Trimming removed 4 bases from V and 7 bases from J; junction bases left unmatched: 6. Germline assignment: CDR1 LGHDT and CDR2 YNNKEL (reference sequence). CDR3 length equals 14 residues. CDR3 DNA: TGTGCCAGCAGCCGGGCCAGCGGGAGGCATACGCAGTATTTT. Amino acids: CASSRASGRHTQYF.

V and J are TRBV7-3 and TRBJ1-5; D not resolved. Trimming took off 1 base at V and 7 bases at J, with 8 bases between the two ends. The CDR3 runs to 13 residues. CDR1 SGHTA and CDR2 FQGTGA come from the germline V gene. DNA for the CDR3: TGTGCCAGCAGCTTAAAGGAAGGCCAGCCCCAGCATTTT. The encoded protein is CASSLKEGQPQHF.

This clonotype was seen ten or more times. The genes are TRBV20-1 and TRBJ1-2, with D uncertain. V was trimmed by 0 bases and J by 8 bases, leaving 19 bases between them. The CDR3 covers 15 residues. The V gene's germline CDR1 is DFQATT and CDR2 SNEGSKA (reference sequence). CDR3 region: CSARDERSLWGGYTF. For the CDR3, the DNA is TGCAGTGCTAGAGATGAGAGGTCCCTCTGGGGAGGCTACACCTTC.

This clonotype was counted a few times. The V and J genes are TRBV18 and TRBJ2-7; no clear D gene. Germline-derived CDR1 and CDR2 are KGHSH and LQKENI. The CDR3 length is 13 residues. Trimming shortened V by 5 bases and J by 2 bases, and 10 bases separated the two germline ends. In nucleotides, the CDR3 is TGTGCCAGCTCAACAGCTGTAGCCTACGAGCAGTACTTC. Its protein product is CASSTAVAYEQYF.

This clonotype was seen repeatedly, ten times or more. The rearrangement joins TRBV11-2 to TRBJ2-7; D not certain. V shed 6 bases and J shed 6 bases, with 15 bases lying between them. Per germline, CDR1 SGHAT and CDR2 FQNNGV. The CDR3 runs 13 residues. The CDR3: CASRHIRSIEQYF. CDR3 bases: TGTGCCAGCAGGCATATTCGATCCATCGAGCAGTACTTC.

CDR3 amino acids: CASSIRDIVYEQYF. In nucleotides, the CDR3 is TGTGCCAGCAGTATTCGGGACATCGTCTACGAGCAGTACTTC. The chain uses TRBV6-6 and TRBJ2-7; D is possibly TRBD1 (6 bases). Germline-derived CDR1 and CDR2 are MNHNY and SVGAGI (reference sequence). The CDR3 runs to 14 residues. Trimming removed 5 bases from V and 3 bases from J, with 14 bases in between.

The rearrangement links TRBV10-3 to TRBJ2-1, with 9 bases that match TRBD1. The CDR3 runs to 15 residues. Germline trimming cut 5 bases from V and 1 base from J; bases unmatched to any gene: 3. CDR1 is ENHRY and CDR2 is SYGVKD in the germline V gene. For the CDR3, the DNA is TGTGCCATCAGTTACGGACAGGGGTCCTACAATGAGCAGTTCTTC. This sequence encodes CAISYGQGSYNEQFF.

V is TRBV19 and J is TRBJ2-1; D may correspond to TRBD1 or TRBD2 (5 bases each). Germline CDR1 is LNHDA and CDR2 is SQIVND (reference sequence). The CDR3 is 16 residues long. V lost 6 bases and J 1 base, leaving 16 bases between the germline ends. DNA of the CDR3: TGTGCCAGTAGACACCCCGGGGCTGGATCCTACAATGAGCAGTTCTTC. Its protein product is CASRHPGAGSYNEQFF.

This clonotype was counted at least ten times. The CDR3 bases are TGTGCCATTCAGGAGCCGGACAGGGGGGCGGGCGCTGAAGCTTTCTTT. Its protein product is CAIQEPDRGAGAEAFF. V gene TRBV10-3 combines with J gene TRBJ1-1, with 10 bases fitting TRBD1. The CDR3 totals 16 residues. Germline V gene lookup returns CDR1 ENHRY and CDR2 SYGVKD. V lost 9 bases, J lost 6 bases, and 16 bases stayed unmatched.